The clone carrying this T cell receptor beta chain showed up just a few times. The antigen remains undetermined. TCRdb reanalysed the RT-PCR reads using MiXCR and keeps one entry per CDR3 protein. The sample contains 560,000 or so distinct CDR3 sequences, 7.6% of which appear only once. The sample originates from a study of response to subunit inactivated influenza vaccine. Findings of the study overall: After each seasonal influenza vaccination, few new T cells are recruited, the authors suggested.

Trimming removed 5 bases at V and 2 bases at J, with 20 bases between. Germline V gene data show CDR1 as DFQATT and CDR2 as SNEGSKA (reference sequence). The CDR3 is 16 amino acids. This clonotype originated in a man aged 45 to 70 who received an inactivated influenza vaccine. Sample: PBMCs from blood, taken roughly 24 months after vaccination. J is TRBJ2-3 and V is TRBV20-1; D not resolved. The DNA of the CDR3 is TGCAGTGCTCTGTATCAGGCGGTTTGGTTCACAGATACGCAGTATTTT. Its translation: CSALYQAVWFTDTQYF.